The clone carrying this T cell receptor beta chain was detected ten times or more. RNA transcripts yielded amplified TCR beta CDR3 regions. The HTBI primer set drove a first-round RT-PCR of the TCR CDR3. TCRdb used MiXCR to reprocess the multiplex PCR reads, holding one entry per CDR3 protein. The sample lists under 400,000 distinct CDR3 sequences, about 25% occurring once. Graves' hyperthyroidism without ophthalmopathy progression within 18 months was termed stable. Diagnosing involved the use of clinical symptoms, serum thyroxine and TRAb, thyroid ultrasound and orbital computed tomography. The sample is drawn from a study of T cells in Graves' hyperthyroidism and ophthalmopathy. The V gene end was trimmed by 5 bases and the J gene end by 1 base; junction bases not matched to a gene: 8. This CDR3 contains 16 residues. Germline loops: CDR1 SGHAT, CDR2 FQNNGV.

The sample comprised blood. The source of this sequence is a man aged 50-59 years with Graves' hyperthyroidism. The chain carries TRBV11-2 and TRBJ2-7, with TRBD2 matching over 10 bases. The CDR3, as DNA: TGTGCCAGCAGCACCTTAACTAGCGGGGCGTCCTACGAGCAGTACTTC. Protein product: CASSTLTSGASYEQYF.